This T cell receptor (beta chain) comes out of a study of prognosis after radiotherapy for stage I lung cancer (dated by TCRdb to about 2021). About the study as a whole: Between early 2018 and January 2019, approximately 18 stage I NSCLC patients were enrolled in Nanjing, China. Enrolled patients comprised some 15 with newly diagnosed primary stage I lung tumors and four to six with oligometastatic NSCLC after surgical resection of the primary tumor. Every patient was regarded as medically inoperable, because of comorbidities in around 12 cases and refusal of surgery in several cases. The cohort was made up of 10 to 15 men and roughly 6 women, with a median age of approximately 74 years and an age range of about 50 to 84 years. Some 13 patients had adenocarcinoma and six or seven had squamous cell carcinoma as the tumor histology. Using image-guided IMRT or VMAT, SBRT was delivered in 3 to 5 fractions at a biologically effective dose of at least 100 Gy. No patient received concurrent therapy alongside SBRT. Distant metastases were developed by four of the 19 patients after SBRT, at a median of 7 months, whereas no significant progression was observed in the other 15 patients. The study profiled peripheral blood TCR beta repertoires from stage I NSCLC patients before and after stereotactic body radiotherapy and related them to distant failure. The study sequenced some 38 blood samples from roughly 19 patients, one before and one after SBRT per patient.

The germline ends are 23 bases apart after V is trimmed by 11 bases and J by 6 bases. The CDR3 holds 14 amino acids from the cysteine to the phenylalanine. Only CDR3 DNA is held: 42 bases, read in frame from base 1. As encoded in the germline V gene (reference sequence), CDR1 is MNHEY while CDR2 is SMNVEV. This clonotype was counted ten times or more. Its antigen target is currently unknown. One base away there is no much larger clone; base qualities are not given. A history of other malignancies or of prior chemotherapy or radiotherapy was absent in all patients, and node-negative disease was shown on CT and PET/CT in all patients. Roughly 6.5 milliliters of peripheral venous blood were drawn into EDTA tubes at each of two time points. PBMCs were isolated by Ficoll-Paque Plus density-gradient centrifugation. Samples were stored at -80°C immediately after collection until analysis. Two rounds of multiplex PCR were performed to amplify the TCR beta CDR3 region from genomic DNA. In the first PCR round, primers specific to each TRBV and TRBJ gene were used, and the primer sequences were filed in Chinese patent CN105087789A. Universal primers were used in the second PCR round. The Roche High Pure PCR Template Preparation Kit was used to extract genomic DNA from frozen PBMCs. Paired-end sequencing with 151 bp reads was performed on the libraries using an Illumina HiSeq 3000. The authors processed their data as follows. Raw reads lacking the multiplex PCR primer sequences were removed with CutAdapt. PEAR was used to merge high-quality paired reads into contigs. MiXCR assigned TRB V, D and J gene segments to each contig by aligning to reference sequences. CDR3 sequences were clustered by base quality and sequence similarity to remove sequencing errors. Diversity was calculated as Shannon entropy divided by the natural log of the number of productive TCR sequences. One minus Shannon entropy divided by the natural log of the number of unique clonotypes was used as the definition of clonality. Using the Youden index from ROC curves, the researchers picked the repertoire-metric cut-offs for progression-free survival, and all analyses were carried out in R 3.5.3. TCRdb reanalyzed the raw reads on its own, using fastp at Q25 for trimming and MiXCR for clone calling, and kept in-frame beta chains. One record per CDR3 amino acid sequence lists the most common genes and DNA. The V and J calls were not made by the authors but by TCRdb's processing. The sample yields tens of thousands of distinct CDR3 sequences; about 29% were counted once. The top ten hold around 30% of the sample.

The paper as a whole reports these results and caveats: TRBV and TRBJ usage frequencies reportedly varied with metastasis status, involving two V genes at baseline and several V and two J genes after SBRT. Post-SBRT Shannon entropy and its change from baseline were lower in patients who developed distant metastases; baseline Shannon entropy was not associated with metastases. None of the reported P values were adjusted for multiple comparisons. The study was limited by its small cohort and short follow-up, and the findings require independent validation. Unique TCR clone counts fell after SBRT (median about 9,600 before versus under 8,000 after; Wilcoxon paired P=0.011). Tumor specificity of expanded TCR clones was not determined.

The chain joins TRBV27 to TRBJ2-7, and TRBD2 may be the D gene, going by 5 matching bases. The input for sequencing was PBMCs, taken before or after stereotactic body radiation therapy (not recorded which). The TCR was taken from a donor aged 50 or older with non-small cell lung cancer. The CDR3 region: CAGLMYGDPGEQYF. The DNA is as follows: TGTGCCGGACTCATGTATGGGGATCCCGGCGAGCAGTACTTC.